The 9 T cell receptor beta chains listed next were all sequenced from one sample in a study. One entry per CDR3 protein, called by TCRdb with MiXCR from the 5' RACE reads. The sample has 20,000 to 25,000 distinct CDR3 sequences, more than 30% seen once. Sequenced: tumor-infiltrating naive CD4+ T cells sorted from the breast tumor. Subset described: naive CD4+ T cells, CD4+CD45RA+CD25-. The source of these receptors is a female donor with breast cancer.

The V and J genes are TRBV6-5 and TRBJ2-7; possible D gene TRBD1, 6 bases. V lost 6 bases to trimming and J lost 3 bases, with 18 bases between them. There are 15 residues in the CDR3. Germline lookup yields CDR1 MNHEY and CDR2 SVGAGI. The CDR3 DNA reads TGTGCCAGCAGATATAGGGTGGCAGGGGACTACGAGCAGTACTTC. It encodes CASRYRVAGDYEQYF.

This clonotype has only one observation. The junction departs from the called germline gene at one end, perhaps through a read error. This chain uses TRBV11-3 with TRBJ2-5, with TRBD1 identical over 9 bases. Germline CDR1 SGHNT, CDR2 YENEEA. This CDR3 comprises 16 residues. For the CDR3, the DNA is TGTGCCAGCGGCTTAGGTTCCACAGGGGGCTTGGAGACCCAGTACTTC. This encodes CASGLGSTGGLETQYF.

This clonotype was seen only a few times. A read error may produce the germline difference seen at one junction end. The chain links TRBV12-3 or TRBV12-4 to TRBJ2-1, with D perhaps assigned TRBD1 or TRBD2 (6 bases each). This CDR3 region has 14 residues. This CDR3 reads CASSFRQGRNERFF. The CDR3 nucleotides read TGTGCCAGCAGTTTTCGTCAGGGGAGGAATGAGCGGTTCTTC.

A few counts support this clonotype. The V and J genes are TRBV20-1 and TRBJ1-6, with TRBD1 identical over 7 bases. CDR1 is DFQATT and CDR2 is SNEGSKA in the germline V gene (reference sequence). The length of the CDR3 is 14 residues. V was clipped by 6 bases and J by 7 bases; unmatched bases: 9. The CDR3 loop reads CSASVTGTNSPLHF. The CDR3 coding sequence is TGCAGTGCGTCAGTGACAGGGACCAATTCACCCCTCCACTTT.

This chain links TRBV29-1 with TRBJ2-3, with 10 bases that match TRBD2. Unmatched junction bases numbered 9, after V lost 8 bases and J lost 1 base. From germline, CDR1 is SQVTM and CDR2 ANQGSEA. The CDR3 length is 15 residues. CDR3 sequence reads: CSPCKREGGTDTQYF. The CDR3 DNA sequence: TGCAGCCCGTGTAAGCGGGAGGGTGGCACAGATACGCAGTATTTT.

This clonotype is medium-sized by share. The J gene is TRBJ1-1, the V gene TRBV20-1; no clear D gene. The CDR3 is 14 residues long. Trimming pared 0 bases from V and 5 bases from J, leaving 13 bases between. The germline CDR1 and CDR2 sequences are DFQATT and SNEGSKA (reference sequence). The CDR3 DNA follows: TGCAGTGCTAGAGAAGGAGGCAGCGGGACTGAAGCTTTCTTT. The encoded protein is CSAREGGSGTEAFF.

The chain has TRBV6-6 and TRBJ1-5, with 7 bases fitting TRBD1. The CDR3 has 16 amino acids. Germline V gene data show CDR1 as MNHNY and CDR2 as SVGAGI (reference sequence). The V segment lost 7 bases and the J segment 2 bases; nucleotides outside the gene matches: 11. The CDR3 bases are TGTGCCAGCAACTGGGGGCAGGGGGACGGCAATCAGCCCCAGCATTTT. Translated: CASNWGQGDGNQPQHF.

This clonotype was recorded many times. One end of the junction fails to match germline, which may point to a read error. The chain links TRBV18 to TRBJ2-7, with unresolved D. The CDR3 contains 11 residues. CDR1 is KGHSH and CDR2 is LQKENI in the germline V gene. The CDR3 sequence: CASSSSYEQYF. The CDR3 DNA sequence: TGCGCCAGCAGCTCGTCATACGAGCAGTACTTC.

In this sample, this clonotype turned up many times. The V and J genes are TRBV5-1 and TRBJ2-7, with D perhaps matching TRBD1 or TRBD2 (5 bases each). Per the germline V gene, CDR1 is SGHRS and CDR2 is YFSETQ. Trimming removed 0 bases at V and 2 bases at J, with 12 bases between. The CDR3 loop spans 15 amino acids. CDR3 sequence: CASSLAGDGPYEQYF. In DNA form, the CDR3 reads TGCGCCAGCAGCTTGGCCGGGGACGGTCCCTACGAGCAGTACTTC.